The rows below give T cell receptor beta chains drawn from one sample of a study of Tregs in tolerant kidney transplant recipients. Profiling relied on immunoSEQ multiplex PCR, and the TCRdb table lists in-frame clones only, not all of them. The sample records hundreds of thousands of clones, approximately 83% being singletons. Sequenced input: CD4+ T cells from blood. These receptors were taken from a human donor in good health. The CDR3 runs from the conserved cysteine through the conserved F or W. D genes are given only for firm matches. A row's size may be missing; if present it is once, few, many or a size class.

v_call: TRBV5-4
d_call: -
clone_size: -
j_call: TRBJ2-4
cdr3_aa: CASSLGAGKNIQYF
cdr3_nt: TGTGCCAGCAGCTTGGGCGCGGGGAAAAACATTCAGTACTTC

v_call: TRBV2
d_call: -
clone_size: -
j_call: TRBJ1-4
cdr3_aa: CASGPGSEKLFF
cdr3_nt: TGTGCCAGCGGACCAGGGAGTGAAAAACTGTTTTTT

v_call: TRBV15
d_call: TRBD1
clone_size: -
j_call: TRBJ1-2
cdr3_aa: CATSRTGTLNGYTF
cdr3_nt: TGTGCCACCAGTCGGACAGGGACCTTGAATGGCTACACCTTC

v_call: TRBV9
d_call: TRBD1
clone_size: once
j_call: TRBJ2-1
cdr3_aa: CASSGGQGRNEQFF
cdr3_nt: TGTGCCAGCAGCGGAGGACAGGGTCGGAATGAGCAGTTCTTC

v_call: TRBV5-6
d_call: -
clone_size: once
j_call: TRBJ2-2
cdr3_aa: CASSLGSGELFF
cdr3_nt: TGTGCCAGCAGCTTGGGTTCCGGGGAGCTGTTTTTT

v_call: TRBV12-5
d_call: TRBD1
clone_size: -
j_call: TRBJ1-1
cdr3_aa: CASAAQGADTEAFF
cdr3_nt: TGTGCTAGTGCCGCGCAGGGGGCTGACACTGAAGCTTTCTTT

v_call: TRBV6-1
d_call: -
clone_size: -
j_call: TRBJ1-5
cdr3_aa: CASSEEGLSNQPQHF
cdr3_nt: TGTGCCAGCAGTGAAGAGGGTCTTAGCAATCAGCCCCAGCATTTT

v_call: TRBV5-1
d_call: TRBD1
clone_size: -
j_call: TRBJ2-7
cdr3_aa: CASSGRGTGGNEQYF
cdr3_nt: TGCGCCAGCAGCGGCCGCGGGACAGGGGGCAACGAGCAGTACTTC

v_call: TRBV10-3
d_call: -
clone_size: -
j_call: TRBJ2-7
cdr3_aa: CATFPHLGGLTYEQYF
cdr3_nt: TGTGCCACCTTCCCCCACTTGGGCGGGTTAACCTACGAGCAGTACTTC

v_call: TRBV5-4
d_call: TRBD2
clone_size: -
j_call: TRBJ2-1
cdr3_aa: CASRKPGLAGAEQFF
cdr3_nt: TGTGCCAGCAGAAAACCGGGACTAGCGGGAGCTGAGCAGTTCTTC

v_call: TRBV5-6
d_call: -
clone_size: -
j_call: TRBJ1-2
cdr3_aa: CASRFDRLHGYTF
cdr3_nt: TGTGCCAGCAGATTCGACAGGTTGCATGGCTACACCTTC

v_call: TRBV19
d_call: TRBD1
clone_size: -
j_call: TRBJ1-3
cdr3_aa: CASSLWTGNSGNTIYF
cdr3_nt: TGTGCCAGTAGTCTATGGACAGGCAACTCTGGAAACACCATATATTTT

v_call: TRBV18
d_call: -
clone_size: -
j_call: TRBJ1-1
cdr3_aa: CASSPKPTLLAFF
cdr3_nt: TGTGCCAGCTCACCAAAACCAACTCTTTTGGCTTTCTTT

v_call: TRBV5-1
d_call: TRBD1
clone_size: -
j_call: TRBJ2-5
cdr3_aa: CASSLIGTGQETQYF
cdr3_nt: TGCGCCAGCAGCTTGATTGGGACAGGACAAGAGACCCAGTACTTC

v_call: TRBV18
d_call: -
clone_size: -
j_call: TRBJ2-7
cdr3_aa: CASSLDRGYEQYF
cdr3_nt: TGTGCCAGCTCACTGGACCGGGGCTACGAGCAGTACTTC

v_call: TRBV19
d_call: TRBD1
clone_size: -
j_call: TRBJ1-2
cdr3_aa: CASNPPTGDGYTF
cdr3_nt: TGTGCCAGTAACCCACCGACAGGGGATGGCTACACCTTC

v_call: TRBV5-4
d_call: -
clone_size: -
j_call: TRBJ2-2
cdr3_aa: CASRPGKTGRIVNTGELFF
cdr3_nt: TGTGCCAGCAGACCGGGCAAAACAGGGAGAATTGTCAACACCGGGGAGCTGTTTTTT

v_call: TRBV27
d_call: TRBD1
clone_size: -
j_call: TRBJ2-7
cdr3_aa: CASNWDRALEQYF
cdr3_nt: TGTGCCAGTAACTGGGACAGGGCCTTAGAGCAGTACTTC

v_call: TRBV19
d_call: TRBD2
clone_size: -
j_call: TRBJ2-3
cdr3_aa: CASAESGRTDTQYF
cdr3_nt: TGTGCCAGTGCGGAGAGCGGGAGGACAGATACGCAGTATTTT

v_call: TRBV18
d_call: -
clone_size: -
j_call: TRBJ2-7
cdr3_aa: CASSRKTEKYEQYF
cdr3_nt: TGTGCCAGCTCACGAAAGACAGAGAAGTACGAGCAGTACTTC

v_call: TRBV7-6
d_call: -
clone_size: -
j_call: TRBJ2-1
cdr3_aa: CASSPGTPQVGNEQFF
cdr3_nt: TGTGCCAGCAGCCCCGGGACTCCACAAGTGGGCAATGAGCAGTTCTTC

v_call: TRBV29-1
d_call: -
clone_size: -
j_call: TRBJ1-2
cdr3_aa: CSGLQGRNGYTF
cdr3_nt: TGCAGCGGATTACAGGGTCGTAATGGCTACACCTTC

v_call: TRBV29-1
d_call: TRBD1
clone_size: -
j_call: TRBJ1-2
cdr3_aa: CSVESQGIHGYTF
cdr3_nt: TGCAGCGTTGAGTCACAGGGGATACATGGCTACACCTTC

v_call: TRBV30
d_call: TRBD1
clone_size: -
j_call: TRBJ1-1
cdr3_aa: CAWSKTGANTEAFF
cdr3_nt: TGTGCCTGGAGTAAAACAGGGGCGAACACTGAAGCTTTCTTT

v_call: TRBV4-2
d_call: -
clone_size: -
j_call: TRBJ1-6
cdr3_aa: CASSQETVYSPLHF
cdr3_nt: TGTGCCAGCAGCCAAGAAACGGTTTATTCACCCCTCCACTTT

v_call: TRBV5-1
d_call: -
clone_size: -
j_call: TRBJ2-5
cdr3_aa: CASSQPQAVETQYF
cdr3_nt: TGCGCCAGCAGTCAACCCCAGGCGGTGGAGACCCAGTACTTC

v_call: TRBV6-1
d_call: -
clone_size: -
j_call: TRBJ2-7
cdr3_aa: CASSELGYRAGEQYF
cdr3_nt: TGTGCCAGCAGTGAACTCGGATACCGGGCTGGGGAGCAGTACTTC

v_call: TRBV7-2
d_call: -
clone_size: -
j_call: TRBJ2-5
cdr3_aa: CASSSDDTGAPKETQYF
cdr3_nt: TGTGCCAGCAGCTCCGACGACACCGGGGCCCCCAAAGAGACCCAGTACTTC

v_call: TRBV29-1
d_call: -
clone_size: -
j_call: TRBJ2-1
cdr3_aa: CSVDKSYNEQFF
cdr3_nt: TGCAGCGTTGACAAGTCCTACAATGAGCAGTTCTTC

v_call: TRBV5-1
d_call: -
clone_size: -
j_call: TRBJ1-1
cdr3_aa: CASRTGRDTEAFF
cdr3_nt: TGCGCCAGCCGAACAGGGAGGGACACTGAAGCTTTCTTT

v_call: TRBV4-1
d_call: -
clone_size: once
j_call: TRBJ2-1
cdr3_aa: CASSPQGYNEQFF
cdr3_nt: TGTGCCAGCAGCCCCCAGGGATACAATGAGCAGTTCTTC

v_call: TRBV5-1
d_call: -
clone_size: -
j_call: TRBJ1-5
cdr3_aa: CASSLAAGGNQPQHF
cdr3_nt: TGCGCCAGCAGCTTGGCGGCAGGCGGGAATCAGCCCCAGCATTTT

v_call: TRBV5-4
d_call: -
clone_size: -
j_call: TRBJ2-7
cdr3_aa: CASSFFGRTLEQYF
cdr3_nt: TGTGCCAGCAGCTTTTTCGGACGGACCTTAGAGCAGTACTTC

v_call: TRBV7-6
d_call: -
clone_size: -
j_call: TRBJ2-1
cdr3_aa: CASSLVLRGPINEQFF
cdr3_nt: TGTGCCAGCAGCTTAGTCCTACGTGGGCCGATCAATGAGCAGTTCTTC

v_call: TRBV20-1
d_call: -
clone_size: -
j_call: TRBJ2-1
cdr3_aa: CSARAGDEQFF
cdr3_nt: TGCAGTGCTAGAGCCGGTGATGAGCAGTTCTTC

v_call: TRBV19
d_call: -
clone_size: few
j_call: TRBJ1-2
cdr3_aa: CASSAEGSYGYTF
cdr3_nt: TGTGCCAGTAGTGCCGAGGGATCCTATGGCTACACCTTC

v_call: TRBV2
d_call: TRBD2
clone_size: -
j_call: TRBJ2-1
cdr3_aa: CASRGLAGANEQFF
cdr3_nt: TGTGCCAGCAGGGGACTAGCGGGGGCCAATGAGCAGTTCTTC

v_call: TRBV19
d_call: -
clone_size: -
j_call: TRBJ2-1
cdr3_aa: CASSRAGNEQFF
cdr3_nt: TGTGCCAGTAGTCGAGCCGGGAATGAGCAGTTCTTC

v_call: TRBV6-1
d_call: TRBD1
clone_size: few
j_call: TRBJ1-1
cdr3_aa: CATKTGRGNTEAFF
cdr3_nt: TGTGCCACTAAGACAGGGAGGGGGAACACTGAAGCTTTCTTT